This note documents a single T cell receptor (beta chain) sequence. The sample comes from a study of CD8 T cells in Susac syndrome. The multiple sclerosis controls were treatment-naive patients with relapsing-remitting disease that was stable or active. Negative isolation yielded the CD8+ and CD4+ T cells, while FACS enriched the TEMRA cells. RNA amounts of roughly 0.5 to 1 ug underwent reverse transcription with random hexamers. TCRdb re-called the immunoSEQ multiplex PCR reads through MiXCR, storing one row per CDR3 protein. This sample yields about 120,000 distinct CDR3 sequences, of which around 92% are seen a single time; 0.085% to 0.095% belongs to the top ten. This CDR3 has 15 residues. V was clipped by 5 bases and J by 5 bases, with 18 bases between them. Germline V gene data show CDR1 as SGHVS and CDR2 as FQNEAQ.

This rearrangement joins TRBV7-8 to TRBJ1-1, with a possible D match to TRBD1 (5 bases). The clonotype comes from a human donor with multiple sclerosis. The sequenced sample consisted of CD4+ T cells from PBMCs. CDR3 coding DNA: TGTGCCAGCAGCCGGACAAATGGAGGGAATACTGAAGCTTTCTTT. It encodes CASSRTNGGNTEAFF.